These 27 T cell receptor beta chains were all obtained from the same sample, sequenced in a study of cytomegalovirus exposure and HLA in healthy donors. Both 60 Vbeta primers and 13 Jbeta primers went into the PCR. Some clones are missing from TCRdb's copy, which holds only in-frame ones; the method was immunoSEQ multiplex PCR. The sample holds roughly 130,000 clones, over 70% seen once. Specimen: PBMCs. These receptors were collected from a woman aged 40 to 50 in good health and CMV-seronegative.

The chain joins TRBV4-1 to TRBJ1-6, with D possibly TRBD1 on 5 matching bases. The CDR3 covers 14 residues. In germline, CDR1 is MGHRA, CDR2 YSYEKL. Trimming removed 4 bases at V and 5 bases at J, with 9 bases between. The DNA of the CDR3 is TGCGCCAGCAGCCCGGGACTGAATAATTCACCCCTCCACTTT. It is translated as CASSPGLNNSPLHF.

The chain links TRBV2 to TRBJ1-1; TRBD1 matches 9 bases. From germline, CDR1 is SNHLY and CDR2 FYNNEI. The J segment lost 4 bases and the V segment lost 5 bases, leaving 8 bases of the junction unmatched. The CDR3 length is 15 residues. The CDR3 protein is CASSYRTGAGTEAFF. The CDR3 DNA reads as TGTGCCAGCAGTTACCGGACAGGGGCGGGCACTGAAGCTTTCTTT.

This chain connects TRBV30 to TRBJ2-7; TRBD2 is a possible D gene (7 bases). In germline, CDR1 is GTSNPN, CDR2 SVGIG (reference sequence). Deletions cut 4 bases from V and 4 bases from J, with 11 bases between. CDR3 length: 12 amino acids. This CDR3 reads CAWTGGQYEQYF. The DNA of the CDR3 is TGTGCCTGGACGGGGGGACAATACGAGCAGTACTTC.

This sequence joins TRBV11-1 and TRBJ1-6; D gene uncertain. This CDR3 has 15 residues. V was pared by 2 bases and J by 7 bases, with 12 bases between. Looked up from germline, CDR1 is SGHAT and CDR2 is FQDESV (reference sequence). The CDR3 DNA sequence: TGTGCCAGCAGCTTATGGCGGGGTCAGAATTCACCCCTCCACTTT. It translates to CASSLWRGQNSPLHF.

The chain carries TRBV28 and TRBJ1-5; D not certain. This CDR3 spans 13 amino acids. CDR1 is MDHEN and CDR2 is SYDVKM in the germline V gene. With 7 bases removed from V and 3 bases from J, the gap between germline ends came to 10 bases. The CDR3, as DNA: TGTGCCAGCACCCAGGAGGCCAATCAGCCCCAGCATTTT. Amino acid sequence: CASTQEANQPQHF. Drawing the rest from reference TRBV28 and TRBJ1-5, the complete variable domain is DVKVTQSSRYLVKRTGEKVFLECVQDMDHENMFWYRQDPGLGLRLIYFSYDVKMKEKGDIPEGYSVSREKKERFSLILESASTNQTSMYLCASTQEANQPQHFGDGTRLSIL.

The gene calls are TRBV7-3 and TRBJ2-1, with D possibly being TRBD2 (6 bases). The ends were cut back, 3 bases at V and 6 bases at J, with 15 bases in the middle. Germline-derived CDR1 and CDR2 are SGHTA and FQGTGA. The CDR3 length is 15 residues. The CDR3 region has the DNA TGTGCCAGCAGCTTTCAACCGGGAGTCGGCAATGAGCAGTTCTTC. Its protein is CASSFQPGVGNEQFF.

The CDR3 spells CASRRGWENYGYTF. As DNA, the CDR3 is TGTGCCAGCAGGCGGGGTTGGGAGAACTATGGCTACACCTTC. This sequence joins TRBV27 and TRBJ1-2; no clear D gene. The V gene's germline CDR1 is MNHEY and CDR2 SMNVEV (reference sequence). Between the trimmed V and J ends, which lost 6 bases and 2 bases, there was a span of 13 bases. The CDR3 sequence is 14 residues long.

V gene TRBV14 combines with J gene TRBJ2-1; D not certain. CDR3 size: 12 residues. Germline values: CDR1 SGHDN, CDR2 FVKESK. Trimming pared 5 bases from V and 4 bases from J, leaving 6 bases between. The CDR3 sequence: CASSGGYNEQFF. The CDR3 nucleotides are TGTGCCAGCAGCGGCGGTTACAATGAGCAGTTCTTC.

The sample holds a few counts of this clone. The gene calls are TRBV7-9 and TRBJ2-7; no clear D. Germline V lookup: CDR1 SEHNR, CDR2 FQNEAQ (reference sequence). Trimming shortened V by 3 bases and J by 3 bases, and 9 bases separated the two germline ends. CDR3 size: 13 residues. The CDR3 DNA follows: TGTGCCAGCAGCTTTTACAGCCGCTACGAGCAGTACTTC. Its translation: CASSFYSRYEQYF.

The chain uses TRBV14 and TRBJ2-1; TRBD2 matches at 7 bases. Trimming removed 3 bases from V and 8 bases from J; junction bases left unmatched: 1. CDR1 and CDR2 (germline): SGHDN, FVKESK. CDR3 size: 12 residues. The CDR3 bases are TGTGCCAGCAGCCAGGGAGGGGATGAGCAGTTCTTC. Its translation is CASSQGGDEQFF.

The count of this clone is one. Its ends do not fully match the called genes, so a read error is possible. The CDR3 nucleotides are TGTGCCAGCAGCGTTTCGACAGGGGGGGGCTCTGGGGCCAACGGCCTGACTTTC. Encoded protein: CASSVSTGGGSGANGLTF. This chain links TRBV9 with TRBJ2-6; 9 nucleotides agree with TRBD1. From germline, CDR1 is SGDLS and CDR2 YYNGEE. The CDR3 sequence is 18 residues long.

V gene TRBV13 combines with J gene TRBJ2-7; D is perhaps TRBD1 (6 bases). The CDR3 extends over 13 amino acids. Germline values: CDR1 PRHDT, CDR2 FYEKMQ (reference sequence). V lost 5 bases, J lost 7 bases, and 15 bases lay in between. DNA for the CDR3: TGTGCCAGCAGCACGAGGACAGAGGGGGAGCAGTACTTC. Translated: CASSTRTEGEQYF.

This clone was counted only a few times. The rearrangement uses TRBV7-3 and TRBJ2-1, with D uncertain. Trimming removed 2 bases from V and 6 bases from J, with 5 bases in between. Germline values: CDR1 SGHTA, CDR2 FQGTGA. CDR3 length equals 12 residues. CDR3: CASSLGSNEQFF. The DNA for the CDR3 is TGTGCCAGCAGCTTAGGTAGCAATGAGCAGTTCTTC.

CDR3 region: CASSIRGDSYEQYF. CDR3 in DNA: TGTGCCAGTAGTATACGCGGGGACTCCTACGAGCAGTACTTC. The chain joins TRBV19 to TRBJ2-7, with a possible D match to TRBD2 (6 bases). This CDR3 is 14 amino acids long. Germline V gives CDR1 LNHDA, CDR2 SQIVND (reference sequence). Between the trimmed V and J ends, which lost 2 bases and 0 bases, there was a span of 8 bases. Using reference TRBV19 and TRBJ2-7 for the parts outside the CDR3, the full variable domain is DGGITQSPKYLFRKEGQNVTLSCEQNLNHDAMYWYRQDPGQGLRLIYYSQIVNDFQKGDIAEGYSVSREKKESFPLTVTSAQKNPTAFYLCASSIRGDSYEQYFGPGTRLTVT.

V gene TRBV5-4 combines with J gene TRBJ1-1; 7 bases match TRBD1. CDR1 is SGHNT and CDR2 is YYREEE in the germline V gene (reference sequence). The CDR3 length is 15 residues. J gave up 1 base and V 0 bases, and 3 bases lay outside the gene matches. As DNA, the CDR3 is TGTGCCAGCAGCTTGGGGCCAGGGGGGAACACTGAAGCTTTCTTT. Translated, it gives CASSLGPGGNTEAFF.

This chain uses TRBV5-6 with TRBJ2-2, with 10 bases matching TRBD2. CDR1 and CDR2 (germline): SGHDT, YYEEEE. The V segment lost 2 bases and the J segment 2 bases; nucleotides outside the gene matches: 6. The CDR3 consists of 17 residues. The CDR3, as DNA: TGTGCCAGCAGCTTCCCTAGCGGGGGACCCAACACCGGGGAGCTGTTTTTT. Its translation: CASSFPSGGPNTGELFF. Full variable domain (missing parts from reference TRBV5-6 and TRBJ2-2): DAGVTQSPTHLIKTRGQQVTLRCSPKSGHDTVSWYQQALGQGPQFIFQYYEEEERQRGNFPDRFSGHQFPNYSSELNVNALLLGDSALYLCASSFPSGGPNTGELFFGEGSRLTVL.

V usage is TRBV5-1 and J usage is TRBJ1-1, with D maybe TRBD1 (5 bases). Trimming pared 0 bases from V and 1 base from J, leaving 7 bases between. The CDR3 contains 14 residues. Per the germline V gene, CDR1 is SGHRS and CDR2 is YFSETQ. The CDR3 nucleotides read TGCGCCAGCAGCTTGGGGGGCGGGAACACTGAAGCTTTCTTT. Translation gives CASSLGGGNTEAFF.

A few counts support this clone. The CDR3 coding sequence is TGTGCCAGCAGCCAAGTATCATACGGGAGGGGAAGCACAGATACGCAGTATTTT. It specifies CASSQVSYGRGSTDTQYF. V and J are TRBV14 and TRBJ2-3, with TRBD2 matching 8 bases. V shed 1 base, J shed 0 bases, and the junction held 9 bases outside the gene matches. The CDR3 extends over 18 amino acids. The germline CDR1 and CDR2 sequences are SGHDN and FVKESK.

On this clone itself: One end of the junction fails to match germline, which may point to a read error. This chain connects TRBV18 to TRBJ2-1; D is possibly TRBD1 (6 bases). CDR1 KGHSH and CDR2 LQKENI come from the germline V gene. CDR3 length equals 13 residues. CDR3: CASSQGNYNGQFF. The CDR3 nucleotides read TGTGCCAGCTCCCAGGGGAACTACAATGGGCAGTTCTTC.

This rearrangement joins TRBV7-8 to TRBJ2-5, with TRBD2 identical over 13 bases. The CDR3 loop spans 18 amino acids. The J segment lost 1 base and the V segment lost 4 bases, leaving 9 bases of the junction unmatched. CDR1 SGHVS and CDR2 FQNEAQ come from the germline V gene. The CDR3 loop is CASSSYATSGGPQETQYF. Here the CDR3 DNA reads TGTGCCAGCAGCTCCTACGCGACTAGCGGGGGGCCCCAAGAGACCCAGTACTTC. Combining the CDR3 with reference TRBV7-8 and TRBJ2-5 gives the whole variable domain GAGVSQSPRYKVAKRGQDVALRCDPISGHVSLFWYQQALGQGPEFLTYFQNEAQLDKSGLPSDRFFAERPEGSVSTLKIQRTQQEDSAVYLCASSSYATSGGPQETQYFGPGTRLLVL.

A single count supports this clone. The chain has TRBV10-3 and TRBJ2-5; the match to TRBD2 covers 7 bases. This CDR3 is built from 13 residues. Per germline, CDR1 ENHRY and CDR2 SYGVKD. V trimming: 10 bases; J trimming: 4 bases; junction bases outside the gene matches: 9. Here the CDR3 reads CASSYPSGETQYF. CDR3 DNA sequence: TGTGCCAGCTCATACCCTAGCGGAGAGACCCAGTACTTC.

This clone has only a few counts. V usage is TRBV7-9 and J usage is TRBJ1-2; weak D call: TRBD1 (5 bases). V lost 4 bases to trimming and J lost 0 bases, with 12 bases between them. CDR1 and CDR2 (germline): SEHNR, FQNEAQ (reference sequence). This CDR3 comprises 15 residues. The CDR3 bases are TGTGCCAGCAGCTCCCAGGGTATAGCTAACTATGGCTACACCTTC. Protein: CASSSQGIANYGYTF.

Points on this clone: An end of the junction differs from the germline gene, which may be a read error. The V call is TRBV5-1, the J call TRBJ2-4; a weak D match, TRBD1 (5 bases). The CDR3 spans 21 residues. Germline V CDR1 and CDR2: SGHRS, YFSETQ. The CDR3 loop is CASSPHPLRQAVSKDKNSQYF. The CDR3 bases are TGCGCCAGCAGTCCTCACCCCTTGCGGCAGGCAGTGAGTAAGGACAAAAACAGTCAGTACTTC.

The chain recombines TRBV7-9 with TRBJ1-3, with TRBD1 as a possible D gene (6 bases). Trimming stripped 5 bases from V and 4 bases from J, with 15 bases between. This CDR3 spans 15 amino acids. Germline V gene sequence: CDR1 SEHNR, CDR2 FQNEAQ (reference sequence). The DNA for the CDR3 is TGTGCCAGCAGCCCGGACAGTTGGAAAGGAAACACCATATATTTT. Translating it yields CASSPDSWKGNTIYF.

Comment on this clone: At the DNA level, this CDR3 is encoded by other sequences in the same sample as well. V gene TRBV9 combines with J gene TRBJ2-7; D not resolved. CDR3 size: 14 residues. Germline V lookup: CDR1 SGDLS, CDR2 YYNGEE. V was cut by 2 bases and J by 2 bases, with 11 bases left in between. CDR3 sequence: CASSVGGGTYEQYF. For the CDR3, the DNA is TGTGCCAGCAGCGTTGGTGGCGGTACCTACGAGCAGTACTTC.

The rearrangement uses TRBV7-3 and TRBJ2-5, with 11 bases that match TRBD2. The CDR3 extends over 15 amino acids. The germline gives CDR1 SGHTA, CDR2 FQGTGA. V lost 5 bases and J lost 2; bases outside the gene matches: 4. The CDR3 bases are TGTGCCAGCAGCCGGACTAGCGGGCAACAAGAGACCCAGTACTTC. This sequence encodes CASSRTSGQQETQYF.

Written as DNA, the CDR3 is TGCAGCGTTGGGGGATTAGCGGGAGATGTCAGCACAGATACGCAGTATTTT. The encoded protein is CSVGGLAGDVSTDTQYF. The chain has TRBV29-1 and TRBJ2-3; TRBD2 matches at 9 bases. Trimming removed 4 bases from V and 0 bases from J; junction bases left unmatched: 11. Germline CDR1 and CDR2: SQVTM and ANQGSEA. The CDR3 is 17 amino acids.